The source of this T cell receptor (beta chain) is a study of neoadjuvant nivolumab and ipilimumab in lung cancer. General observations from the study: Blood richness before therapy tracked richness in tumors resected after neoadjuvant therapy. Compared with tumor-adjacent uninvolved lung, resected tumors showed greater richness and clonality. From pretherapy to surgery, tumor richness and clonality rose with dual therapy.

TCRdb keeps only in-frame clones here, not all; method: immunoSEQ multiplex PCR. The table records 18,000 or so clones, roughly three quarters of them present only once. The V gene lost 2 bases and the J gene lost 2 bases, with 10 bases spanning the gap. This CDR3 contains 15 residues. Germline V lookup: CDR1 SEHNR, CDR2 FQNEAQ (reference sequence). Details on this clone: As yet, its antigen is unknown.

The specimen comprised tumor tissue, sampled after neoadjuvant nivolumab, alone or with ipilimumab, at or shortly before surgery. The sequence derives from an adult with non-small cell lung cancer. The chain uses TRBV7-9 and TRBJ1-5, with D tentatively TRBD1 (5 bases). CDR3 region: CASSLSGGGNQPQHF. DNA for the CDR3: TGTGCCAGCAGCTTATCGGGGGGAGGCAATCAGCCCCAGCATTTT.